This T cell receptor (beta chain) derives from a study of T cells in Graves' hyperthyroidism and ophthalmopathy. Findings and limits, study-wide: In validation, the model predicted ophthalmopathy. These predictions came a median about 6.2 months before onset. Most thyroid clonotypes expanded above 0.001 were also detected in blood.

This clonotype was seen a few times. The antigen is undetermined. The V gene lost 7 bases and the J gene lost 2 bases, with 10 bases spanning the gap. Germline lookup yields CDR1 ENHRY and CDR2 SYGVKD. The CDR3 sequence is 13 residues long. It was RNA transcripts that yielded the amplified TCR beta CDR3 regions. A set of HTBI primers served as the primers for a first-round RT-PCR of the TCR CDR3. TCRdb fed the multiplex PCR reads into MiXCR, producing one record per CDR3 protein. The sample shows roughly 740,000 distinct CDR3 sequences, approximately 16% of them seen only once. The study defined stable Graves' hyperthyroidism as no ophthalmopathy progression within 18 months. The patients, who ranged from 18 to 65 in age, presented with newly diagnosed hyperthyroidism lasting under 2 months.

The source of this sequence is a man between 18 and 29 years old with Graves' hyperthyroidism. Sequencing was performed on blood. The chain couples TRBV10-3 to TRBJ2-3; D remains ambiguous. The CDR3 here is CAINPTDTDTQYF. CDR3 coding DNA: TGTGCCATCAACCCCACAGACACAGATACGCAGTATTTT.